This T cell receptor beta chain was found in a study of OX40 agonist ivuxolimab in advanced cancers. Context from the whole study: The costimulatory receptor OX40 (CD134) was targeted by ivuxolimab, a fully human IgG2 agonistic monoclonal antibody. Intravenous ivuxolimab was administered to patients every 2 weeks at six dose levels: 0.01, 0.1, 0.3, 1.5, 3 and 10 mg/kg. Of the roughly 52 dose-escalation patients, hepatocellular carcinoma was present in around 20, melanoma in approximately 15, renal cell carcinoma in 9 and head and neck cancer in 9. In the dose-escalation cohort, about four fifths of patients were male, and the mean age was roughly 60 years with a range of roughly 20 to 85. Prior anti-PD-1, anti-PD-L1 or anti-CTLA-4 therapy was permitted, and roughly two fifths of dose-escalation patients had received checkpoint inhibitors. Partial responses occurred in three dose-escalation patients, of whom one had hepatocellular carcinoma and two had cutaneous melanoma. The point of sequencing TCRbeta in the periphery was to test whether ivuxolimab changed TCR sequence diversity and drove clonal T-cell expansion. The paper reports the monotherapy dose-escalation portion (N of about 54 patients) of the phase I ivuxolimab trial.

For sequencing of the TCRbeta CDR3 region, genomic DNA was extracted from the sorted cells. The immunoSEQ Assay was used for sequencing of TCRbeta CDR3 regions. TCRdb mirrors the immuneACCESS table, restricted to in-frame sequences. Some clones are absent from its copies; in checked studies, under half trace to an unresolved V gene, and the reason for the others is unknown. The sample has about 77,000 clones on record, 89% of them singletons. The ten largest clones add up to less than 3% of the sample. What the study reported, not specific to this receptor: The antigen specificity of the clonally expanded peripheral T cells was not determined. In partial responders in the 0.1-3.0 mg/kg groups, normalized peripheral clonal expansion was found to be among the lowest, especially among CD8+ T cells. Low levels of normalized T-cell clonal expansion were also seen in some patients who did not respond. At doses from 0.1 to 3.0 mg/kg, clonal expansion was seen in both CD4+ and CD8+ blood T cells between baseline and week 6. After ivuxolimab, more expanded clones were found on average in CD8+ T cells than in CD4+ T cells.

Worth noting for this clone: Its antigen specificity is not known. No clone much larger than this one lies a single base away; base qualities are absent.

Patients with a history of autoimmune disease or receiving systemic immunosuppression were excluded from the trial. Peripheral blood for TCR sequencing was collected from all dose cohorts at baseline, on cycle 4 day 1, and on cycle 7 day 1. Samples came from an open-label, multicenter, first-in-human phase I dose-escalation trial of ivuxolimab. Adults with locally advanced or metastatic melanoma, renal cell, hepatocellular, or head and neck squamous cell carcinoma were enrolled in the trial. Before TCR sequencing, CD4+ and CD8+ T cells were separately sorted from peripheral blood. V sheds 4 bases and J sheds 0 bases, leaving 8 bases between their ends. The germline V gene (reference sequence) supplies CDR1 SGHNT and CDR2 YYREEE. Measured from the cysteine to the phenylalanine, the CDR3 is 14 residues long. The kept DNA is CDR3 alone, 42 bases in frame from the first base.

The chain links TRBV5-4 with TRBJ1-3, and perhaps TRBD1 as D gene, on 5 matching bases. The receptor's source is an adult with an advanced solid tumor such as melanoma, head and neck, liver or kidney cancer. The sample was CD4+ or CD8+ T cells sorted from blood, taken in a trial of the OX40 agonist ivuxolimab. The nucleotide sequence reads TGTGCCAGCAGCCCAGGGTTCTCTGGAAACACCATATATTTT. Its translation is CASSPGFSGNTIYF.